These 23 T cell receptor beta chains share one sample of origin, sequenced in a study of blood T cell repertoires in COVID-19. Assay used: immunoSEQ multiplex PCR; TCRdb lists only in-frame clones, some missing. The profile shows around 150,000 clones, 60% to 85% of them singletons. Sequencing was performed on peripheral blood. The source of these receptors is a woman aged 80 or older with active or convalescent COVID-19.

The V and J genes are TRBV7-2 and TRBJ1-6; 7 nucleotides line up with TRBD1. Germline trimming cut 5 bases from V and 4 bases from J; bases unmatched to any gene: 5. Germline V gene data show CDR1 as SGHTA and CDR2 as FQGNSA. The CDR3 covers 15 residues. The CDR3 DNA reads TGTGCCAGCAGCAGACAGGGACGTTATAATTCACCCCTCCACTTT. Protein product: CASSRQGRYNSPLHF.

The CDR3 region has the DNA TGTGCCAGTAGTACTAGGCAAGATCAGCCCCAGCATTTT. This translates into CASSTRQDQPQHF. V and J are TRBV19 and TRBJ1-5; D gene ambiguous. Germline V CDR1 and CDR2: LNHDA, SQIVND (reference sequence). The CDR3 covers 13 residues. Trimming stripped 4 bases from V and 5 bases from J, with 9 bases between.

The chain has TRBV5-6 and TRBJ2-5; no firm D call. This CDR3 spans 14 amino acids. Trimming took off 4 bases at V and 3 bases at J, with 13 bases between the two ends. Looked up from germline, CDR1 is SGHDT and CDR2 is YYEEEE. The CDR3 DNA is TGTGCCAGCAGCCTGGGCGGCGGAGAAGAGACCCAGTACTTC. Translation gives CASSLGGGEETQYF.

The genes are TRBV2 and TRBJ1-2; maybe TRBD1 (5 bases). Trimming pared 7 bases from V and 8 bases from J, leaving 17 bases between. Looked up from germline, CDR1 is SNHLY and CDR2 is FYNNEI. The CDR3 has 13 residues. The CDR3 DNA reads TGTGCCAGCACGGCTGGCAGGGTTCGGGGCTACACCTTC. It translates to CASTAGRVRGYTF. The full variable domain, rest sourced from reference TRBV2 and TRBJ1-2, is EPEVTQTPSHQVTQMGQEVILRCVPISNHLYFYWYRQILGQKVEFLVSFYNNEISEKSEIFDDQFSVERPDGSNFTLKIRSTKLEDSAMYFCASTAGRVRGYTFGSGTRLTVV.

The chain links TRBV7-9 to TRBJ2-1, with TRBD1 matching over 12 bases. CDR3 length: 15 amino acids. Germline V gene lookup returns CDR1 SEHNR and CDR2 FQNEAQ (reference sequence). V lost 3 bases, J lost 8 bases, and 5 bases stayed unmatched. The CDR3 nucleotides read TGTGCCAGCAGCTTGGGACAGGGGGCGATGGATGAGCAGTTCTTC. Amino acid sequence: CASSLGQGAMDEQFF. Full variable domain (missing parts from reference TRBV7-9 and TRBJ2-1): DTGVSQNPRHKITKRGQNVTFRCDPISEHNRLYWYRQTLGQGPEFLTYFQNEAQLEKSRLLSDRFSAERPKGSFSTLEIQRTEQGDSAMYLCASSLGQGAMDEQFFGPGTRLTVL.

The chain joins TRBV27 to TRBJ1-2, with TRBD1 as a possible D gene (6 bases). There are 12 residues in the CDR3. CDR1 is MNHEY and CDR2 is SMNVEV in the germline V gene (reference sequence). The ends were cut back, 5 bases at V and 8 bases at J, with 12 bases in the middle. CDR3: CASSLQGHGYTF. CDR3 nucleotide sequence: TGTGCCAGCAGTCTCCAGGGGCACGGCTACACCTTC.

J is TRBJ1-2 and V is TRBV28, with D unclear. Germline values: CDR1 MDHEN, CDR2 SYDVKM. CDR3 size: 16 residues. Trimming removed 1 base from V and 0 bases from J, with 12 bases in between. DNA for the CDR3: TGTGCCAGCAGTTTATCCGGTCGTCTAGCTAACTATGGCTACACCTTC. It yields the protein CASSLSGRLANYGYTF.

This rearrangement joins TRBV5-6 to TRBJ2-6, with a weak D call TRBD1 (5 bases). The CDR3 contains 18 residues. The V end was cut by 1 base, the J end by 0 bases, with 14 bases between. Germline lookup yields CDR1 SGHDT and CDR2 YYEEEE. CDR3: CASSLLQERISGANVLTF. The CDR3 region has the DNA TGTGCCAGCAGCTTGCTACAGGAGCGAATCTCTGGGGCCAACGTCCTGACTTTC.

The J gene is TRBJ2-3, the V gene TRBV28, with D perhaps TRBD2 (5 bases). This CDR3 has 16 amino acids. V was pared by 6 bases and J by 2 bases, with 18 bases between. CDR1 and CDR2 (germline): MDHEN, SYDVKM. For the CDR3, the DNA is TGTGCCAGCAGATCCGGACTCTTTCCCCCCACAGATACGCAGTATTTT. Amino acid sequence: CASRSGLFPPTDTQYF.

The chain has TRBV5-1 and TRBJ2-5; 7 bases match TRBD2. The CDR3 loop spans 14 amino acids. Germline V gives CDR1 SGHRS, CDR2 YFSETQ. V shed 7 bases and J 5 bases; nucleotides not matched to a gene: 11. The CDR3 is CASGGEGIPETQYF. The CDR3 DNA reads as TGCGCCAGCGGGGGGGAGGGAATCCCCGAGACCCAGTACTTC.

The chain employs TRBV4-1 and TRBJ2-5; a possible D gene is TRBD1 (6 bases). The ends were cut back, 1 base at V and 3 bases at J, with 15 bases in the middle. Germline CDR1 reads MGHRA; CDR2 reads YSYEKL. This CDR3 is built from 16 residues. Here the CDR3 reads CASSQAPSRQEETQYF. DNA for the CDR3: TGCGCCAGCAGCCAAGCCCCCTCAAGACAGGAAGAGACCCAGTACTTC.

The rearrangement uses TRBV3-1 (or the pseudogene TRBV3-2) and TRBJ1-4; no firm D call. This CDR3 is built from 15 residues. Germline V gene sequence: CDR1 LGHDT, CDR2 YNNKEL (reference sequence). Between the trimmed V and J ends, which lost 3 bases and 6 bases, there was a span of 14 bases. The CDR3: CASSHRRSIDEKLFF. For the CDR3, the DNA is TGTGCCAGCAGCCACCGCCGGTCTATTGATGAAAAACTGTTTTTT.

V gene TRBV13 combines with J gene TRBJ2-7, with 9 bases lining up with TRBD2. CDR1 is PRHDT, CDR2 FYEKMQ, per germline (reference sequence). V trimming: 6 bases; J trimming: 12 bases; junction bases outside the gene matches: 18. CDR3 length equals 15 residues. This CDR3 reads CASSPPASGITAWYF. CDR3 nucleotide sequence: TGTGCCAGCAGTCCCCCCGCTAGCGGGATAACGGCATGGTACTTC.

V usage is TRBV27 and J usage is TRBJ1-2, with D perhaps matching TRBD1 (5 bases). The CDR3 consists of 13 residues. Germline V gene sequence: CDR1 MNHEY, CDR2 SMNVEV (reference sequence). The V gene lost 5 bases and the J gene lost 5 bases, with 12 bases spanning the gap. As DNA, the CDR3 is TGTGCCAGCAGTGCAGGGTTACGGTATGGCTACACCTTC. Translating it yields CASSAGLRYGYTF.

The chain links TRBV3-1 (or the pseudogene TRBV3-2) to TRBJ2-1; TRBD1 aligns across 9 bases. With V trimmed by 5 bases and J by 6 bases, 11 bases remained unmatched. The CDR3 sequence is 16 residues long. CDR1 and CDR2 from the germline V gene are LGHDT and YNNKEL (reference sequence). CDR3 amino acids: CASSSGWDRVVNEQFF. DNA for the CDR3: TGTGCCAGCAGCTCCGGCTGGGACAGGGTTGTCAATGAGCAGTTCTTC.

V is TRBV11-2 and J is TRBJ2-7; tentatively, D is TRBD1 (5 bases). V was trimmed by 5 bases and J by 2 bases, leaving 10 bases between them. From germline, CDR1 is SGHAT and CDR2 FQNNGV. The CDR3 runs to 13 residues. The CDR3 region has the DNA TGTGCCAGCAGCCATCCCAGGGCCTACGAGCAGTACTTC. This translates into CASSHPRAYEQYF.

This clone was detected a few times. The chain has TRBV4-2 and TRBJ1-3; tentative D call: TRBD1 (5 bases). The ends were cut back, 0 bases at V and 2 bases at J, with 8 bases in the middle. Germline V CDR1 and CDR2: LGHNA, YNFKEQ. There are 15 residues in the CDR3. The CDR3 region is CASSQEKGPGNTIYF. The CDR3, as DNA: TGTGCCAGCAGCCAAGAAAAGGGGCCTGGAAACACCATATATTTT.

This chain connects TRBV5-1 to TRBJ2-1; D possibly corresponds to TRBD1 (5 bases). Germline CDR1 and CDR2: SGHRS and YFSETQ. This CDR3 is built from 15 residues. With 4 bases removed from V and 10 bases from J, the gap between germline ends came to 21 bases. CDR3 DNA sequence: TGCGCCAGCAGCAAACCCACTGGGGCCTTGGTCGAGCAGTTCTTC. Translated, it gives CASSKPTGALVEQFF.

V and J are TRBV11-2 and TRBJ2-1; unclear D gene. V lost 4 bases to trimming and J lost 7 bases, with 5 bases between them. This CDR3 region has 11 residues. Germline V lookup: CDR1 SGHAT, CDR2 FQNNGV. The CDR3 spells CASSSLNEQFF. In nucleotides, the CDR3 is TGTGCCAGCAGCTCTCTGAATGAGCAGTTCTTC.

The chain joins TRBV6-2 or TRBV6-3 to TRBJ1-2; D gene ambiguous. The CDR3 is 11 residues long. The V end lost 0 bases, the J end lost 8 bases, and 4 bases lay between the germline ends. Germline values: CDR1 MNHEY, CDR2 SVGEGT. Written as DNA, the CDR3 is TGTGCCAGCAGTTACTCGTCGGGCTACACCTTC. This sequence encodes CASSYSSGYTF.

V gene TRBV7-9 combines with J gene TRBJ1-5; 7 positions match TRBD1. The CDR3 totals 16 residues. The germline V gene has CDR1 SEHNR and CDR2 FQNEAQ (reference sequence). V gave up 5 bases and J gave up 13 bases; unmatched junction bases: 20. The CDR3 loop reads CASSPLSGTEYLSQHF. The DNA of the CDR3 is TGTGCCAGCAGCCCACTTTCCGGGACAGAGTACCTCTCTCAGCATTTT.

The chain has TRBV25-1 and TRBJ1-3; 7 positions match TRBD1. Per germline, CDR1 MGHDK and CDR2 SYGVNS. This CDR3 comprises 15 residues. The V segment lost 4 bases and the J segment 4 bases; nucleotides outside the gene matches: 7. DNA for the CDR3: TGTGCCAGCAGTGCTCCGACAGGGACCGGAAACACCATATATTTT. The encoded protein is CASSAPTGTGNTIYF.

This clone was detected only once. The rearrangement links TRBV12-3 or TRBV12-4 to TRBJ1-5, with D unresolved. The CDR3 covers 13 residues. With 4 bases removed from V and 0 bases from J, the gap between germline ends came to 4 bases. CDR3 DNA: TGTGCCAGCAGTTACTCTAGCAATCAGCCCCAGCATTTT. Translated: CASSYSSNQPQHF.